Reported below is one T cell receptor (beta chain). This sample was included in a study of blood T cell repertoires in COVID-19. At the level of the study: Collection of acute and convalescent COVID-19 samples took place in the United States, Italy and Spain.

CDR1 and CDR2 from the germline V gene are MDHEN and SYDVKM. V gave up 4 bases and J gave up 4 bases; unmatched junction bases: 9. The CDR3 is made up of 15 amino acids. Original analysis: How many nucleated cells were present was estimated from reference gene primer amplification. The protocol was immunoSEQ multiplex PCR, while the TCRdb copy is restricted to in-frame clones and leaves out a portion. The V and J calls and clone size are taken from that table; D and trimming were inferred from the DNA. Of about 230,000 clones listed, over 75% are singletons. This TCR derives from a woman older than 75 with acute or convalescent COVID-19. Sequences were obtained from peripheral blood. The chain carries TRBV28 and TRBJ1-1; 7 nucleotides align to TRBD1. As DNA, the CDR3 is TGTGCCAGCAGTTCTCAGACAGGGTTAGGCACTGAAGCTTTCTTT. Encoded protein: CASSSQTGLGTEAFF.